This is a list of T cell receptor beta chains from one sample in a study of cytomegalovirus exposure and HLA in healthy donors. Using immunoSEQ multiplex PCR, the repertoire was profiled, and TCRdb retains in-frame clones only, with some absent. The table records about 54,000 clones, over 85% of them present only once. Input material: PBMCs. The receptors derive from a woman younger than 30 in good health and CMV-seropositive. Each CDR3 is given with its conserved first and last residue. Clone size, where shown, is once, few, many, or a class for clones that have expanded.

v_gene	j_gene	abundance	CDR3aa
TRBV29-1	TRBJ1-6	-	CSGARDSNSPLHF
TRBV5-1	TRBJ1-3	-	CASSLDRSSGNTIYF
TRBV7-2	TRBJ1-5	-	CASSPGTGGQPQHF
TRBV5-6	TRBJ2-3	-	CASSADTGTDTQYF
TRBV9	TRBJ2-5	-	CASSRDRGDQETQYF
TRBV27	TRBJ2-2	-	CASSFLGGRGTGELFF
TRBV11-2	TRBJ1-5	-	CASSLGDSYNQPQHF
TRBV7-8	TRBJ2-7	-	CASSSGTSGGAVYEQYF
TRBV7-7	TRBJ2-3	once	CASSPGQGRTDTQYF
TRBV30	TRBJ1-1	-	CAWSPKGDSLRNTEAFF
TRBV7-9	TRBJ1-5	-	CASSPAGGPQPQHF
TRBV27	TRBJ2-2	-	CASSFLALGTGELFF
TRBV2	TRBJ1-1	-	CASSLQGRDTEAFF
TRBV7-2	TRBJ1-6	-	CASSFPRSPLHF
TRBV6-6	TRBJ2-7	-	CASSPGQYYEQYF
TRBV6-1	TRBJ2-7	few	CASTNGLTQAEQYF
TRBV11-2	TRBJ1-2	-	CASSFTPVGGYTF
TRBV30	TRBJ2-2	-	CAWSPYDTGELFF
TRBV7-2	TRBJ1-1	-	CASSLARSPATTEAFF
TRBV7-9	TRBJ2-7	once	CASSLALGRAGDEQYF
TRBV9	TRBJ1-1	once	CASSTEGRNTEAFF
TRBV5-6	TRBJ2-4	-	CASSARTGRAKNIQYF
TRBV6-6	TRBJ2-7	-	CASSYTGNEQYF
TRBV19	TRBJ2-1	-	CASTGGGAHEQFF
TRBV7-9	TRBJ1-3	-	CASSKQGASGNTIYF
TRBV19	TRBJ2-3	-	CASSIDKGGTDTQYF
TRBV7-9	TRBJ1-2	-	CASSFDSNYGYTF
TRBV30	TRBJ1-1	-	CAWSGQGYTEAFF
TRBV28	TRBJ2-6	-	CASSFQGQGRPGANVLTF
TRBV4-1	TRBJ2-3	once	CASSQALAGADTQYF
TRBV11-2	TRBJ2-3	-	CASSSLTGGNTDTQYF
TRBV15	TRBJ2-3	-	CATSIEDRGDTQYF
TRBV7-9	TRBJ2-2	-	CASSLAIRYTGELFF
TRBV27	TRBJ2-7	-	CASSRQGPPYEQYF
TRBV28	TRBJ1-2	-	CASTEGGLRGGGYTF
TRBV9	TRBJ2-2	-	CASSVDPAVSTGELFF
TRBV5-8	TRBJ2-2	-	CASSLSGSAGELFF
TRBV2	TRBJ2-5	once	CASSVKETQYF
TRBV6-1	TRBJ1-1	once	CASSEALGGSEAFF
TRBV5-6	TRBJ2-4	-	CASSSEGDGDKNIQYF
TRBV28	TRBJ2-5	-	CASSYRDGPGETQYF
TRBV7-2	TRBJ1-6	-	CASSSDRAQRNSPLHF
TRBV7-9	TRBJ2-7	-	CASSSGQGGATYEQYF
TRBV5-4	TRBJ1-6	-	CASSFGQGAGSPLHF
TRBV6-1	TRBJ2-3	-	CASSHGRGAADTQYF
TRBV5-1	TRBJ2-3	-	CASSLLSRGGAPDTQYF
TRBV6-5	TRBJ1-2	-	CASSRTGEGYTF
TRBV6-5	TRBJ1-4	-	CASSLPGQPLFF
TRBV7-9	TRBJ1-4	-	CASSLGTGWNEKLFF
TRBV7-9	TRBJ1-2	-	CASSTSYGYTF
TRBV30	TRBJ1-2	-	CASSGGSHYGYTF
TRBV28	TRBJ1-1	-	CASSGPGQGGGTEAFF
TRBV7-9	TRBJ2-3	-	CASSLTGAEKAQYF
TRBV19	TRBJ2-2	-	CASSKPVRANTGELFF
TRBV5-6	TRBJ1-2	-	CASSLRDRDHGYTF
TRBV4-3	TRBJ2-6	-	CASRWNRAVGSGANVLTF
TRBV5-1	TRBJ1-2	-	CASRLTGAINYGYTF